This is a list of T cell receptor beta chains from one sample in a study of cytomegalovirus exposure and HLA in healthy donors. TCRdb keeps only in-frame clones here, not all; method: immunoSEQ multiplex PCR. Altogether about 140,000 clones are present, roughly 80% being singletons, with the ten largest covering just under 1%. The sequenced sample was PBMCs. The receptors originated from a man between 18 and 35 years old in good health and CMV-seronegative. The CDR3 runs from the conserved cysteine through the conserved F or W. The D gene is left open where the match is weak. Some rows mark clone size as missing; the rest say once, few, many or name a class of expanded clone.

V gene	clone size	D gene	J gene	CDR3 protein	CDR3 DNA
TRBV6-4	few	TRBD2	TRBJ2-1	CASSATSGGYNEQFF	TGTGCCAGCAGTGCCACTAGCGGGGGGTACAATGAGCAGTTCTTC
TRBV7-9	once	-	TRBJ1-4	CASSTSPGTNEKLFF	TGTGCCAGCAGCACCTCCCCGGGAACGAATGAAAAACTGTTTTTT
TRBV5-6	few	TRBD1	TRBJ1-2	CASRTGGRASNYGYTF	TGTGCCAGCAGGACAGGGGGCAGAGCCTCTAACTATGGCTACACCTTC
TRBV7-2	-	-	TRBJ1-1	CASSSIHGGAAFF	TGTGCCAGCAGCTCAATACATGGAGGGGCAGCTTTCTTT
TRBV28	-	-	TRBJ2-4	CASSEGKNIQYF	TGTGCCAGCAGTGAGGGCAAAAACATTCAGTACTTC
TRBV7-8	once	TRBD1	TRBJ2-7	CASSLGGTGTYEQYF	TGTGCCAGCAGCTTAGGAGGGACAGGGACCTACGAGCAGTACTTC
TRBV7-2	-	-	TRBJ1-2	CASSSQGFGYGYTF	TGTGCCAGCAGCTCACAGGGCTTCGGCTATGGCTACACCTTC
TRBV25-1	-	-	TRBJ1-3	CASSGPGESGNTIYF	TGTGCCAGCAGTGGGCCCGGGGAGTCTGGAAACACCATATATTTT
TRBV7-2	-	-	TRBJ1-2	CASSLPGSLRSGYTF	TGTGCCAGCAGCTTACCGGGTTCCCTAAGAAGTGGCTACACCTTC
TRBV11-1	once	-	TRBJ1-1	CASRSLRRARGTEAFF	TGTGCCAGCAGGTCATTGCGCCGCGCCAGAGGCACTGAAGCTTTCTTT
TRBV7-9	-	TRBD1	TRBJ2-7	CASTRDRADEQYF	TGTGCCAGCACCCGGGACAGGGCGGACGAGCAGTACTTC
TRBV7-2	-	-	TRBJ2-2	CASSFRAGQTGELFF	TGTGCCAGCAGCTTCCGGGCAGGGCAAACCGGGGAGCTGTTTTTT
TRBV7-8	-	TRBD1	TRBJ1-2	CASSSTGASGYTF	TGTGCCAGCAGCTCGACAGGGGCCAGTGGCTACACCTTC
TRBV19	few	-	TRBJ1-2	CASSAQGYGYTF	TGTGCCAGTAGTGCGCAGGGTTACGGCTACACCTTC
TRBV10-2	-	-	TRBJ1-5	CASSEGAANQPQHF	TGCGCCAGCAGTGAGGGGGCAGCCAATCAGCCCCAGCATTTT
TRBV6-1	-	-	TRBJ1-6	CASRQPPGMSPLHF	TGTGCCAGCAGACAGCCCCCAGGGATGTCACCCCTCCACTTT
TRBV12-5	-	-	TRBJ1-2	CASGLVSPYGYTF	TGTGCTAGTGGTTTGGTCAGTCCCTATGGCTACACCTTC
TRBV19	-	TRBD1	TRBJ2-7	CASKLRDSYSYEQYF	TGTGCCAGTAAGCTCCGGGACAGTTACTCCTACGAGCAGTACTTC
TRBV11-2	few	-	TRBJ2-7	CASSIRGRDPTYEQYF	TGTGCCAGCAGCATAAGAGGGCGGGACCCTACCTACGAGCAGTACTTC
TRBV5-4	few	TRBD2	TRBJ2-1	CASSELTSGGGEQFF	TGTGCCAGCAGCGAACTGACTAGCGGGGGAGGTGAGCAGTTCTTC
TRBV5-1	-	TRBD1	TRBJ2-1	CASSLDGQGAGKQFF	TGCGCCAGCAGCTTGGATGGACAGGGGGCGGGTAAGCAGTTCTTC
TRBV6-4	once	-	TRBJ1-2	CASRAFTGLNYGYTF	TGTGCCAGCAGAGCCTTTACAGGGCTAAACTATGGCTACACCTTC
TRBV5-1	-	TRBD2	TRBJ2-2	CASSGSGGAGTGELFF	TGCGCCAGCAGCGGTAGCGGGGGGGCCGGCACCGGGGAGCTGTTTTTT
TRBV25-1	-	-	TRBJ1-2	CASSVGGNYGYTF	TGTGCCAGCAGTGTAGGGGGTAACTATGGCTACACCTTC
TRBV6-5	-	TRBD1	TRBJ1-1	CASSPPGQMNTEAFF	TGTGCCAGCAGCCCTCCGGGACAGATGAACACTGAAGCTTTCTTT
TRBV4-3	once	TRBD2	TRBJ2-7	CASSQDRGGWGYEQYF	TGCGCCAGCAGCCAAGATCGGGGGGGGTGGGGATACGAGCAGTACTTC
TRBV18	once	-	TRBJ1-1	CASSPLFEQGTEAFF	TGTGCCAGCTCACCACTCTTCGAACAGGGCACTGAAGCTTTCTTT
TRBV4-1	-	-	TRBJ2-4	CASSFDHLPGPEGDIQYF	TGCGCCAGCAGCTTCGATCATCTTCCGGGGCCAGAGGGGGACATTCAGTACTTC
TRBV11-3	few	-	TRBJ1-5	CASSLAGKQNQPQHF	TGTGCCAGCAGCTTAGCCGGGAAGCAAAATCAGCCCCAGCATTTT
TRBV30	-	-	TRBJ1-5	CAWSADSASNQPQHF	TGTGCCTGGAGCGCCGACAGTGCTAGCAATCAGCCCCAGCATTTT
TRBV6-1	once	TRBD1	TRBJ1-4	CASNRDREREKLFF	TGTGCCAGCAACCGGGACAGGGAGCGTGAAAAACTGTTTTTT
TRBV5-1	-	TRBD1	TRBJ2-2	CASSLTGKNTGELFF	TGCGCCAGCAGCCTGACAGGGAAAAACACCGGGGAGCTGTTTTTT
TRBV30	-	-	TRBJ1-3	CAWSRSFSGNTIYF	TGTGCCTGGAGCAGGTCCTTCTCTGGAAACACCATATATTTT
TRBV9	-	TRBD2	TRBJ2-1	CASSLLPQRGGGNEQFF	TGTGCCAGCAGCCTTTTACCGCAGCGGGGTGGGGGCAATGAGCAGTTCTTC
TRBV13	-	TRBD2	TRBJ2-2	CASSWRQLGLAGNTGELFF	TGTGCCAGCAGCTGGCGCCAGTTGGGACTAGCGGGGAACACCGGGGAGCTGTTTTTT
TRBV7-2	-	TRBD2	TRBJ2-5	CASSLKAGGGRETKYF	TGTGCCAGCAGCTTAAAGGCTGGCGGGGGGCGAGAGACCAAGTACTTC
TRBV5-4	-	-	TRBJ1-3	CASSLAGGDPGNTIYF	TGTGCCAGCAGCTTGGCCGGCGGCGATCCTGGAAACACCATATATTTT
TRBV7-8	-	-	TRBJ1-1	CASSLYRVVGGYTEAFF	TGTGCCAGCAGCCTTTACAGGGTTGTAGGCGGGTACACTGAAGCTTTCTTT
TRBV30	-	-	TRBJ2-2	CAWSRVRRADTGELFF	TGTGCCTGGAGTCGTGTTCGCCGAGCGGACACCGGGGAGCTGTTTTTT
TRBV15	-	-	TRBJ2-7	CATSRGGYEQYF	TGTGCCACCAGCAGAGGAGGGTACGAGCAGTACTTC
TRBV2	-	TRBD1	TRBJ2-2	CASSRPGTVNTGELFF	TGTGCCAGCAGTCGTCCCGGGACAGTGAACACCGGGGAGCTGTTTTTT
TRBV30	-	-	TRBJ1-3	CAWSTGIRSGNTIYF	TGTGCCTGGAGCACAGGAATTCGCTCTGGAAACACCATATATTTT
TRBV7-9	-	-	TRBJ2-7	CASSADRGTSYEQYF	TGTGCCAGCAGCGCTGATAGGGGGACCTCATACGAGCAGTACTTC
TRBV5-1	-	TRBD1	TRBJ2-5	CASSKNTGVGETQYF	TGCGCCAGCAGCAAAAATACAGGGGTAGGAGAGACCCAGTACTTC
TRBV5-1	-	-	TRBJ2-2	CASSLAGTNTGELFF	TGCGCCAGCAGCTTGGCGGGTACGAACACCGGGGAGCTGTTTTTT
TRBV4-2	-	TRBD1	TRBJ1-3	CASSNTGGGSGNTIYF	TGTGCCAGCAGCAACACAGGGGGCGGCTCTGGAAACACCATATATTTT
TRBV5-1	few	TRBD1	TRBJ2-5	CASSKDRGVETQYF	TGCGCCAGCAGCAAGGACAGGGGGGTAGAGACCCAGTACTTC
TRBV4-3	-	TRBD2	TRBJ2-5	CASSLVAGGQETQYF	TGCGCCAGCAGCCTTGTAGCGGGGGGCCAAGAGACCCAGTACTTC
TRBV7-2	-	TRBD1	TRBJ1-2	CASSPDRGHGYTF	TGTGCCAGCAGCCCGGACAGGGGGCATGGCTACACCTTC
TRBV7-6	once	-	TRBJ2-5	CASSPLTGRREQYF	TGTGCCAGCAGTCCACTGACAGGGAGGCGAGAGCAGTACTTC
TRBV4-3	-	TRBD1	TRBJ2-7	CASSRTPPGTGGYEQYF	TGCGCCAGCAGCCGAACCCCCCCCGGGACAGGGGGATACGAGCAGTACTTC
TRBV6-4	-	TRBD1	TRBJ2-2	CASSGQGFTGELFF	TGTGCCAGCAGTGGACAGGGTTTCACCGGGGAGCTGTTTTTT
TRBV25-1	-	-	TRBJ1-1	CASSAREGTEAFF	TGTGCCAGCAGCGCCAGGGAGGGCACTGAAGCTTTCTTT
TRBV6-6	-	TRBD2	TRBJ2-1	CASTLAGGHNEQFF	TGTGCCAGCACCCTAGCGGGGGGCCACAATGAGCAGTTCTTC
TRBV4-3	few	-	TRBJ1-2	CASSQTAGGNYGYTF	TGCGCCAGCAGCCAAACGGCAGGTGGAAACTATGGCTACACCTTC
TRBV4-2	few	-	TRBJ1-1	CASSQVGHLNTEAFF	TGTGCCAGCAGCCAAGTAGGACACTTGAACACTGAAGCTTTCTTT
TRBV4-1	-	TRBD1	TRBJ2-1	CASSQRDRGRNEQFF	TGCGCCAGCAGCCAGCGGGACAGGGGGCGGAATGAGCAGTTCTTC